Listed here is a single T cell receptor beta chain. As yet, its antigen is unknown. Each CDR3 protein gets one entry after TCRdb re-called the 5' RACE reads with MiXCR. The sample yields under 70,000 distinct CDR3 sequences, around 3.4% seen once. Unmatched junction bases numbered 1, after V lost 3 bases and J lost 0 bases. The CDR3 loop spans 13 amino acids. Germline values: CDR1 DFQATT, CDR2 SNEGSKA (reference sequence). This specimen belongs to a study of neurological immune-mediated disorders. Study observations and caveats: Patients with HTLV-1-associated myelopathy showed the most TCR clonal expansion. Those with multiple sclerosis showed the least, falling below healthy controls. Phylogenetic grouping assigned the repertoires of 18 of 34 multiple sclerosis patients to a single related-CDR3 cluster, representing a possible signature.

The V call is TRBV20-1, the J call TRBJ2-7, with 8 bases matching TRBD2. The sequenced sample consisted of PBMCs. This TCR was sampled from a woman in her sixties or seventies with multiple sclerosis. The CDR3, as DNA: TGCAGTGCTAGCGGGACTAGCTCCTACGAGCAGTACTTC. Protein: CSASGTSSYEQYF.